Presented here are 8 T cell receptor beta chains from one specimen sequenced in a study of shared clonotypes between healthy human individuals. Measured with immunoSEQ multiplex PCR; TCRdb has only the in-frame clones, and not every one. The sample consists of 2 million or so clones, about 95% of them appearing once. The naive CD8 population came from CD45RO-negative cells selected for CCR7, without terminally differentiated effector memory CD45RA+ cells. Sequences were obtained from naive CD8+ T cells sorted from blood. All receptors come from a man between 18 and 35 years old in good health.

The J gene is TRBJ1-1, the V gene TRBV6-6, with 7 bases aligning to TRBD1. J was trimmed by 7 bases and V by 6 bases; bases with no gene match: 11. Germline V gene sequence: CDR1 MNHNY, CDR2 SVGAGI (reference sequence). CDR3 length equals 14 residues. The CDR3 nucleotides read TGTGCCAGCAGGCCGGACAGGCACGTAGGTGAAGCTTTCTTT. This gives the protein CASRPDRHVGEAFF.

A word on this clone: At one boundary the junction diverges from the germline segment, which might be a read error. The CDR3 nucleotides read TGTGCCAGCAGTTTATACGGGGGGAATCCGCCCCAGCATTTT. As protein: CASSLYGGNPPQHF. The chain uses TRBV27 and TRBJ1-5, with D maybe TRBD1 (5 bases). There are 14 residues in the CDR3. Germline V gene data show CDR1 as MNHEY and CDR2 as SMNVEV (reference sequence).

The chain couples TRBV7-3 to TRBJ2-1; 9 nucleotides align to TRBD2. The CDR3 sequence is 16 residues long. The germline gives CDR1 SGHTA, CDR2 FQGTGA. Losses at the gene ends were 4 bases for V and 0 bases for J; bases not matched to a gene: 4. Written as DNA, the CDR3 is TGTGCCAGCAGCTCCATAGCGGGGGCCTCCTACAATGAGCAGTTCTTC. Translated, it gives CASSSIAGASYNEQFF.

V gene TRBV27 combines with J gene TRBJ2-7; D perhaps matches TRBD1 (6 bases). Germline V gene data show CDR1 as MNHEY and CDR2 as SMNVEV (reference sequence). The germline V and J ends were trimmed by 5 bases and 2 bases, with 16 bases remaining between them. This CDR3 has 15 residues. The CDR3 region has the DNA TGTGCCAGCAGTGGGATGCAGGGGAGTCCCTACGAGCAGTACTTC. Residues: CASSGMQGSPYEQYF.

In the case of this clone: Other DNA sequences in this specimen translate into the identical CDR3. The chain couples TRBV4-1 to TRBJ2-5, with D possibly TRBD2 on 5 matching bases. Trimming removed 3 bases from V and 5 bases from J, with 10 bases in between. CDR1 and CDR2 (germline): MGHRA, YSYEKL. The CDR3 loop spans 13 amino acids. The CDR3 DNA sequence: TGCGCCAGCAGCCAGCGTAGAGGGGAGACCCAGTACTTC. Protein: CASSQRRGETQYF.

The rearrangement joins TRBV15 to TRBJ2-2, with TRBD1 as a possible D gene (6 bases). The CDR3 spans 15 residues. Germline CDR1 and CDR2: LNHNV and YYDKDF (reference sequence). V was trimmed by 3 bases and J by 1 base, leaving 9 bases between them. The DNA of the CDR3 is TGTGCCACCAGCAGTCCGGGACAGAACACCGGGGAGCTGTTTTTT. This gives the protein CATSSPGQNTGELFF. The full variable domain, with the rest looked up from reference TRBV15 and TRBJ2-2, is DAMVIQNPRYQVTQFGKPVTLSCSQTLNHNVMYWYQQKSSQAPKLLFHYYDKDFNNEADTPDNFQSRRPNTSFCFLDIRSPGLGDTAMYLCATSSPGQNTGELFFGEGSRLTVL.

The chain combines TRBV30 with TRBJ2-1; D might be TRBD2 (6 bases). V lost 5 bases, J lost 1 base, and 6 bases lay in between. Germline V lookup: CDR1 GTSNPN, CDR2 SVGIG (reference sequence). The CDR3 length is 12 residues. Written as DNA, the CDR3 is TGTGCCTGGGGAGGGTCCTACAATGAGCAGTTCTTC. The encoded protein is CAWGGSYNEQFF.

The chain is built from TRBV7-9 and TRBJ2-7, with TRBD1 matching over 8 bases. J lost 2 bases, V lost 5 bases, and 5 bases had no gene match. Germline lookup yields CDR1 SEHNR and CDR2 FQNEAQ (reference sequence). This CDR3 comprises 14 residues. The CDR3 protein is CASSATGGTYEQYF. The CDR3 nucleotides are TGTGCCAGCAGCGCAACAGGGGGAACCTACGAGCAGTACTTC.